The 25 T cell receptor beta chains listed next were all sequenced from one sample in a study of blood T cell repertoires in COVID-19. The protocol was immunoSEQ multiplex PCR, while the TCRdb copy is restricted to in-frame clones and leaves out a portion. Found here are 110,000 to 150,000 clones, 70% to 90% of them singletons; the top ten hold 5%. What was sequenced was peripheral blood. All receptors come from a woman in her 50s with acute or convalescent COVID-19.

The chain uses TRBV7-9 and TRBJ2-5; 10 nucleotides line up with TRBD2. With 5 bases clipped from V and 3 bases from J, the junction kept 6 bases outside the gene matches. The CDR3 contains 15 residues. Germline V CDR1 and CDR2: SEHNR, FQNEAQ (reference sequence). CDR3 DNA sequence: TGTGCCAGCAGCACAAACCTAGCGGGGGAAGAGACCCAGTACTTC. Amino acids: CASSTNLAGEETQYF.

The chain uses TRBV30 and TRBJ2-1; D is possibly TRBD1 (7 bases). Germline loops: CDR1 GTSNPN, CDR2 SVGIG (reference sequence). The ends were cut back, 5 bases at V and 15 bases at J, with 17 bases in the middle. This CDR3 comprises 11 residues. This chain's CDR3 is CAWSQGQGGFF. CDR3 sequence (DNA): TGTGCCTGGTCTCAGGGGCAGGGGGGGTTCTTC. The full variable domain, with the rest looked up from reference TRBV30 and TRBJ2-1, is SQTIHQWPATLVQPVGSPLSLECTVEGTSNPNLYWYRQAAGRGLQLLFYSVGIGQISSEVPQNLSASRPQDRQFILSSKKLLLSDSGFYLCAWSQGQGGFFGPGTRLTVL.

The chain is built from TRBV13 and TRBJ2-7; 10 nucleotides match TRBD1. The ends lost 4 bases at V and 4 bases at J; junction bases unmatched: 7. CDR3 size: 15 residues. Germline V lookup: CDR1 PRHDT, CDR2 FYEKMQ (reference sequence). The CDR3 nucleotides are TGTGCCAGCAGCTCCCCGGGACAGGGGTTGTACGAGCAGTACTTC. Its protein is CASSSPGQGLYEQYF.

The chain employs TRBV7-9 and TRBJ2-1; a weak D match, TRBD1 (5 bases). The CDR3 is made up of 17 amino acids. Trimming pared 5 bases from V and 6 bases from J, leaving 23 bases between. The germline V gene encodes CDR1 SEHNR and CDR2 FQNEAQ (reference sequence). CDR3 coding DNA: TGTGCCAGCAGCGACCACTTAGGGGTTGATAAGAGCAATGAGCAGTTCTTC. It codes for CASSDHLGVDKSNEQFF. Looking up the rest from reference TRBV7-9 and TRBJ2-1 gives the full variable domain: DTGVSQNPRHKITKRGQNVTFRCDPISEHNRLYWYRQTLGQGPEFLTYFQNEAQLEKSRLLSDRFSAERPKGSFSTLEIQRTEQGDSAMYLCASSDHLGVDKSNEQFFGPGTRLTVL.

About this clone: Other nucleotide sequences from this sample produce the same CDR3. The rearrangement links TRBV4-3 to TRBJ2-1; 11 bases agree with TRBD2. J was trimmed by 4 bases and V by 3 bases; bases with no gene match: 2. Germline CDR1 reads LGHNA; CDR2 reads YSLEER. The CDR3 totals 15 residues. CDR3 DNA: TGCGCCAGCAGCCAGGGGACTAGCGGTTACAATGAGCAGTTCTTC. This codes for CASSQGTSGYNEQFF.

The CDR3 loop reads CASSLQQNYEQYF. The CDR3 nucleotides read TGTGCCAGTAGTTTACAGCAAAACTACGAGCAGTACTTC. The chain is built from TRBV19 and TRBJ2-7, with D hard to call. Germline-derived CDR1 and CDR2 are LNHDA and SQIVND (reference sequence). The CDR3 has 13 amino acids. Trimming removed 5 bases at V and 3 bases at J, with 11 bases between.

V usage is TRBV2 and J usage is TRBJ1-5; D gene unclear. Trimming removed 1 base from V and 4 bases from J, with 8 bases in between. Per the germline V gene, CDR1 is SNHLY and CDR2 is FYNNEI. This CDR3 has 14 amino acids. In DNA form, the CDR3 reads TGTGCCAGCAGTGAAGGAGGTGAGAATCAGCCCCAGCATTTT. Translation gives CASSEGGENQPQHF.

This clone was observed a few times. The rearrangement uses TRBV7-6 and TRBJ1-3; no clear D gene. V shed 1 base and J shed 0 bases, with 10 bases lying between them. This CDR3 spans 16 amino acids. From germline, CDR1 is SGHVS and CDR2 FNYEAQ. Written as DNA, the CDR3 is TGTGCCAGCAGCTTAGAGATGAGAACCTCTGGAAACACCATATATTTT. Its translation: CASSLEMRTSGNTIYF.

The gene calls are TRBV15 and TRBJ2-5; unclear D gene. The CDR3 is 17 amino acids. Germline V lookup: CDR1 LNHNV, CDR2 YYDKDF (reference sequence). V lost 0 bases and J lost 3, with 17 bases in between. This CDR3 is CATSRELIANLKETQYF. The CDR3 coding sequence is TGTGCCACCAGCAGAGAACTCATTGCTAACCTCAAAGAGACCCAGTACTTC.

The chain recombines TRBV24-1 with TRBJ2-1; a weak D match, TRBD1 (6 bases). The CDR3 is 16 amino acids. Trimming shortened V by 3 bases and J by 4 bases, and 15 bases separated the two germline ends. From germline, CDR1 is KGHDR and CDR2 SFDVKD. The CDR3 DNA follows: TGTGCCACCAGTGATACCCGGACAGCCTCTTACAATGAGCAGTTCTTC. It codes for CATSDTRTASYNEQFF.

The rearrangement uses TRBV19 and TRBJ1-4, with no clear D. This CDR3 contains 14 residues. Per germline, CDR1 LNHDA and CDR2 SQIVND (reference sequence). V dropped 3 bases and J dropped 6 bases, with 11 bases sitting between them. CDR3 region: CASSIRSGYEKLFF. DNA of the CDR3: TGTGCCAGTAGTATTCGTTCGGGGTATGAAAAACTGTTTTTT. The full variable domain, rest sourced from reference TRBV19 and TRBJ1-4, is DGGITQSPKYLFRKEGQNVTLSCEQNLNHDAMYWYRQDPGQGLRLIYYSQIVNDFQKGDIAEGYSVSREKKESFPLTVTSAQKNPTAFYLCASSIRSGYEKLFFGSGTQLSVL.

This chain uses TRBV4-3 with TRBJ1-1; D possibly corresponds to TRBD1 (5 bases). From germline, CDR1 is LGHNA and CDR2 YSLEER. There are 16 residues in the CDR3. V was trimmed by 1 base and J by 4 bases, leaving 16 bases between them. CDR3 loop: CASSQASTGLLTEAFF. The CDR3 nucleotides read TGCGCCAGCAGCCAAGCCTCGACGGGACTCCTCACTGAAGCTTTCTTT.

The chain uses TRBV27 and TRBJ2-5, with 10 bases matching TRBD2. This CDR3 contains 15 residues. J was trimmed by 0 bases and V by 6 bases; bases with no gene match: 4. Germline lookup yields CDR1 MNHEY and CDR2 SMNVEV (reference sequence). Written as DNA, the CDR3 is TGTGCCAGCAGAGCGGGGGGGGGCAACCAAGAGACCCAGTACTTC. Translated, it gives CASRAGGGNQETQYF.

The rearrangement uses TRBV2 and TRBJ1-2; 8 nucleotides line up with TRBD1. Germline CDR1 SNHLY, CDR2 FYNNEI. V lost 4 bases, J lost 6 bases, and 7 bases stayed unmatched. The CDR3 covers 14 residues. CDR3 sequence (DNA): TGTGCCAGCAGTGGGACAGGGAGGCGTGATGGCTACACCTTC. Protein sequence: CASSGTGRRDGYTF.

The chain uses TRBV2 and TRBJ1-3, with D possibly being TRBD1 (6 bases). V was cut by 4 bases and J by 2 bases, with 12 bases left in between. Germline V gives CDR1 SNHLY, CDR2 FYNNEI. The CDR3 extends over 15 amino acids. The DNA for the CDR3 is TGTGCCAGCAGTGGGGGGGGGCTAGCTGGAAACACCATATATTTT. It encodes CASSGGGLAGNTIYF.

This clone was seen a few times. The chain couples TRBV6-2 or TRBV6-3 to TRBJ1-1; 10 nucleotides line up with TRBD1. Unmatched junction bases numbered 13, after V lost 5 bases and J lost 4 bases. CDR1 is MNHEY, CDR2 SVGEGT, per germline. The CDR3 extends over 17 amino acids. CDR3: CASSSLSQDRGVTEAFF. The DNA of the CDR3 is TGTGCCAGCAGTAGCTTGTCTCAGGACAGGGGGGTCACTGAAGCTTTCTTT.

This sequence joins TRBV10-3 and TRBJ1-2; possibly TRBD1 for D (6 bases). The V end lost 7 bases, the J end lost 4 bases, and 10 bases lay between the germline ends. Looked up from germline, CDR1 is ENHRY and CDR2 is SYGVKD. CDR3 size: 12 residues. CDR3 amino acids: CAITPGAYGYTF. CDR3 nucleotides: TGTGCCATCACCCCAGGGGCCTATGGCTACACCTTC.

The chain couples TRBV1 to TRBJ2-2; the table calls TRBD1, which could not be checked here. TRBV1 is labeled a pseudogene. The CDR3 is 17 amino acids. Here the CDR3 reads CTSSQPPGTGNTGELFF. CDR3 DNA: TGCACCAGCAGCCAACCCCCCGGGACAGGGAACACCGGGGAGCTGTTTTTT.

The rearrangement uses TRBV2 and TRBJ1-1; D gene unclear. Per the germline V gene, CDR1 is SNHLY and CDR2 is FYNNEI. V lost 8 bases to trimming and J lost 0 bases, with 10 bases between them. This CDR3 is built from 13 residues. The chain's CDR3 is CASGGNMNTEAFF. CDR3 coding DNA: TGTGCCAGCGGAGGGAACATGAACACTGAAGCTTTCTTT.

Regarding this clone: The junction departs from the called germline gene at one end, perhaps through a read error. The chain recombines TRBV4-1 with TRBJ1-5; 7 bases are a match to TRBD1. CDR3 length: 16 residues. Looked up from germline, CDR1 is MGHRA and CDR2 is YSYEKL. Here the CDR3 reads CASSQCWTGGKSAPAF. DNA of the CDR3: TGCGCCAGCAGCCAATGTTGGACAGGCGGGAAATCAGCCCCAGCATTT.

The chain uses TRBV5-6 and TRBJ2-1, with 13 bases lining up with TRBD2. The CDR3 has 15 residues. With 4 bases clipped from V and 6 bases from J, the junction kept 4 bases outside the gene matches. Germline V CDR1 and CDR2: SGHDT, YYEEEE. This chain's CDR3 is CASSRGLAGVNEQFF. For the CDR3, the DNA is TGTGCCAGCAGCCGCGGACTAGCGGGGGTCAATGAGCAGTTCTTC. The full variable domain, completed using reference TRBV5-6 and TRBJ2-1, is DAGVTQSPTHLIKTRGQQVTLRCSPKSGHDTVSWYQQALGQGPQFIFQYYEEEERQRGNFPDRFSGHQFPNYSSELNVNALLLGDSALYLCASSRGLAGVNEQFFGPGTRLTVL.

The genes are TRBV6-5 and TRBJ1-6, with TRBD1 matching 8 bases. CDR1 is MNHEY and CDR2 is SVGAGI in the germline V gene. CDR3 size: 15 residues. V shed 4 bases and J 9 bases; nucleotides not matched to a gene: 8. The CDR3 reads CASSLDRDRGSPLHF. The CDR3 nucleotides are TGTGCCAGCAGTTTAGATCGAGACAGGGGTTCACCCCTCCACTTT.

The genes are TRBV19 and TRBJ2-3, with a possible D match to TRBD2 (6 bases). Germline assignment: CDR1 LNHDA and CDR2 SQIVND (reference sequence). CDR3 length equals 14 residues. Trimming shortened V by 6 bases and J by 3 bases, and 13 bases separated the two germline ends. The CDR3 here is CASRSGTSTDTQYF. In DNA, the CDR3 is TGTGCCAGTAGATCCGGGACTTCAACAGATACGCAGTATTTT.

The chain employs TRBV7-9 and TRBJ2-4; 10 bases are a match to TRBD1. This CDR3 spans 15 amino acids. Germline V gives CDR1 SEHNR, CDR2 FQNEAQ (reference sequence). Losses at the gene ends were 5 bases for V and 6 bases for J; bases not matched to a gene: 7. CDR3 loop: CASSPGQGPVNIQYF. CDR3 bases: TGTGCCAGCAGCCCGGGACAGGGGCCGGTAAACATTCAGTACTTC. Drawing the rest from reference TRBV7-9 and TRBJ2-4, the complete variable domain is DTGVSQNPRHKITKRGQNVTFRCDPISEHNRLYWYRQTLGQGPEFLTYFQNEAQLEKSRLLSDRFSAERPKGSFSTLEIQRTEQGDSAMYLCASSPGQGPVNIQYFGAGTRLSVL.

This rearrangement joins TRBV6-2 or TRBV6-3 to TRBJ2-1; 12 nucleotides align to TRBD2. CDR3 length: 18 residues. V lost 5 bases to trimming and J lost 0 bases; unmatched junction nucleotides: 8. Germline assignment: CDR1 MNHEY and CDR2 SVGEGT. CDR3 coding DNA: TGTGCCAGCAGTAAGCCGGGACTAGCGGGTTTCTCCTACAATGAGCAGTTCTTC. This encodes CASSKPGLAGFSYNEQFF.